This T cell receptor (beta chain) was sequenced for a study of beta chain features in type 1 diabetes. Study conclusions and caveats: Moderately but significantly shorter TCRB CDR3s were found in Type 1 diabetes patients in all four CD4+ subsets.

The investigators reverse transcribed all of the isolated RNA, so they sequenced expressed TCRB transcripts. Method: immunoSEQ multiplex PCR; TCRdb's copy keeps in-frame clones and lacks some. This repertoire shows around 260,000 clones, around 21% found once; its top ten account for 0.025% to 0.035%. In regard to this clone: Its antigen is not identified.

The specimen was naive CD4+ T cells from blood. The TCR was taken from a middle-aged woman with type 1 diabetes.

The CDR3 here is CASSRGQGSAATNEKLFF. The CDR3 DNA sequence: TGCGCCAGCAGCAGGGGACAGGGGTCGGCTGCAACTAATGAAAAACTGTTTTTT. J is TRBJ1-4 and V is TRBV5-1, with 10 bases matching TRBD1. The CDR3 is 18 residues long. With 4 bases clipped from V and 0 bases from J, the junction kept 9 bases outside the gene matches. Germline-derived CDR1 and CDR2 are SGHRS and YFSETQ.